Listed below are T cell receptor beta chains from one sample, sequenced in a study of STAT3 mutations in large granular lymphocyte leukemia. TCRdb's table, derived via immunoSEQ multiplex PCR, lists solely in-frame clones and lacks some. In the table there are about 10,000 clones, more than 70% of which are singletons. Input material: peripheral blood mononuclear cells. The receptors come from a man in his sixties with T-cell large granular lymphocyte leukemia. Some clones in this sample may be carry-over from other donors' samples. Each CDR3 is given with its conserved first and last residue. D genes are given only for firm matches. Not all rows give a size; the values are once, few, many and, for expanded clones, a class.

clone size	D gene	V gene	J gene	CDR3 DNA	CDR3 protein
-	TRBD2	TRBV29-1	TRBJ2-7	TGCAGCGTTGTGGGCGGGAGGGTTTACGAGCAGTACTTC	CSVVGGRVYEQYF
few	-	TRBV19	TRBJ2-7	TGTGCCAGTAGTATAGGGTACAGCTCCTACGAGCAGTACTTC	CASSIGYSSYEQYF
-	-	TRBV5-1	TRBJ1-1	TGCGCCAGCGCTCTCGGGGGGGATTACACTGAAGCTTTCTTT	CASALGGDYTEAFF
once	-	TRBV6-5	TRBJ1-1	TGTGCCAGCAGCCTTTATTGGGGGACCGCTGAAGCTTTCTTT	CASSLYWGTAEAFF
-	TRBD2	TRBV14	TRBJ2-7	TGTGCCAGCAGCCAAGAGTGGACACTAGCGGACGAGCAGTACTTC	CASSQEWTLADEQYF
once	-	TRBV2	TRBJ2-7	TGTGCCAGCAGTGAAGCGAGACTAGGGCCCTACGAGCAGTACTTC	CASSEARLGPYEQYF
-	TRBD2	TRBV19	TRBJ2-1	TGTGCCAGTAGTCTAGCGGACTACAATGAGCAGTTCTTC	CASSLADYNEQFF
-	TRBD2	TRBV10-3	TRBJ2-7	TGTGCCAACGCCGGGACTAGCGGCCCCTACGAGCAGTACTTC	CANAGTSGPYEQYF
-	-	TRBV23-1	TRBJ2-1	TGCGCCAGCAGTCCCCCCCCTGGAAGCGGTCACTACAATGAGCAGTTCTTC	CASSPPPGSGHYNEQFF
-	-	TRBV7-2	TRBJ1-1	TGTGCCAGCAGCTTCTCGGGGAACACTGAAGCTTTCTTT	CASSFSGNTEAFF
-	-	TRBV18	TRBJ1-1	TGTGCCAGCTCACCACCGGGGGGTGTGGGGACTGAAGCTTTCTTT	CASSPPGGVGTEAFF
-	TRBD2	TRBV7-9	TRBJ2-5	TGTGCCAGCAGCATAGCGGGCCAGGAGACCCAGTACTTC	CASSIAGQETQYF
-	-	TRBV7-9	TRBJ2-1	TGTGCCAGCAGCTACCTGGGCCCTAAGGGCTACAATGAGCAGTTCTTC	CASSYLGPKGYNEQFF
-	TRBD1	TRBV5-1	TRBJ2-5	TGCGCCAGCAGCTTGGGGACAGGTTTGGAGACCCAGTACTTC	CASSLGTGLETQYF
-	-	TRBV5-4	TRBJ1-4	TGTGCCAGCAGCTCCGATTTCTCTAATGAAAAACTGTTTTTT	CASSSDFSNEKLFF
-	TRBD2	TRBV28	TRBJ2-1	TGTGCCAGCAGATTACTTCTAGGGCGGGAGGAAGGGAATGAGCAGTTCTTC	CASRLLLGREEGNEQFF
-	-	TRBV6-5	TRBJ1-3	TGTGCCAGCAGTTACAAGGCTGGAAACACCATATATTTT	CASSYKAGNTIYF
-	-	TRBV11-3	TRBJ2-1	TGTGCCAGCAGCGGAAGGGGGAATGAGCAGTTCTTC	CASSGRGNEQFF
-	-	TRBV5-4	TRBJ2-1	TGTGCCAGCAGCTTGTATGGAGGGAATGAGCAGTTCTTC	CASSLYGGNEQFF
-	-	TRBV5-1	TRBJ2-3	TGCGCCAGCAGCTTGGAGGGGGATGGCACAGATACGCAGTATTTT	CASSLEGDGTDTQYF
-	-	TRBV15	TRBJ2-3	TGTGCCACCAGCAGGCCGGAGAGGGGGAGAGCGGCAGATACGCAGTATTTT	CATSRPERGRAADTQYF
few	-	TRBV2	TRBJ2-7	TGTGCCAGCAGCTCAACAGGGATGGGCTACGAGCAGTACTTC	CASSSTGMGYEQYF
once	-	TRBV27	TRBJ1-5	TGTGCCAGCGCCCGGACAGATAGCAATCAGCCCCAGCATTTT	CASARTDSNQPQHF
once	-	TRBV9	TRBJ1-2	TGTGCCAGCAGCGCCCCTCTGGGGGCGGACTATGGCTACACCTTC	CASSAPLGADYGYTF
-	TRBD1	TRBV18	TRBJ1-4	TGTGCCAGCTCAACGGGACAGGGCGCAGGGGAAAAACTGTTTTTT	CASSTGQGAGEKLFF
-	TRBD1	TRBV7-9	TRBJ2-7	TGTGCCAGCAGCTGGGGACAGCCAAACTACGAGCAGTACTTC	CASSWGQPNYEQYF
few	-	TRBV19	TRBJ1-5	TGTGCCAGTAGTATTCGAACAGACCAGCATTTT	CASSIRTDQHF
once	-	TRBV7-2	TRBJ1-5	TGTGCCAGCAGCTTAGGGACACGGGAGAGTCAGCCCCAGCATTTT	CASSLGTRESQPQHF
-	-	TRBV5-1	TRBJ2-7	TGCGCCAGCAGCTTGGGAGGTCAGGGGTCCTACGAGCAGTACTTC	CASSLGGQGSYEQYF
-	-	TRBV5-5	TRBJ1-2	TGTGCCAGCAGCTCGGCATCTGAGGGTGGCTACACCTTC	CASSSASEGGYTF
-	-	TRBV14	TRBJ2-1	TGTGCCAGCAACCAGGTCGCGGGCTCCTACAATGAGCAGTTCTTC	CASNQVAGSYNEQFF
-	-	TRBV5-4	TRBJ2-3	TGTGCCAGCAGCGACCGGAATACGCAGTATTTT	CASSDRNTQYF
-	-	TRBV19	TRBJ2-5	TGTGCCAGTAGTATCGATGGGAGAGCCCAAGAGACCCAGTACTTC	CASSIDGRAQETQYF
-	-	TRBV6-5	TRBJ1-2	TGTGCCAGCAGTGGAGACACCACCGGCTACACCTTC	CASSGDTTGYTF
-	-	TRBV19	TRBJ2-7	TGTGCCAGTAGTTCAAAGGGGAAAAACGAGCAGTACTTC	CASSSKGKNEQYF
once	-	TRBV5-6	TRBJ2-2	TGTGCCAGCAGCTTGGTTGGGGCCGGGGAGCTGTTTTTT	CASSLVGAGELFF
-	TRBD1	TRBV27	TRBJ1-6	TGTGCCAGCAGCCCCCGTAAAACAGGGGTCGGCTCCTATAATTCACCCCTCCACTTT	CASSPRKTGVGSYNSPLHF
-	-	TRBV5-6	TRBJ2-3	TGTGCCAGCAGCTTGACCAGGATCCCTGGGAGAACGCAGTATTTT	CASSLTRIPGRTQYF
-	-	TRBV5-1	TRBJ2-1	TGCGCCAGCAGCTTGGACTCACCCCCCAATGAGCAGTTCTTC	CASSLDSPPNEQFF
-	TRBD2	TRBV5-4	TRBJ2-2	TGTGCCAGCAGCCTCGGGAGGCCAGGACAGAACACCGGGGAGCTGTTTTTT	CASSLGRPGQNTGELFF